The next 12 T cell receptor beta chains were all read from a single sample in a study of T cell responses to AZD1222 COVID-19 vaccine (dated by TCRdb to about 2021). The library came from the immunoSEQ multiplex PCR assay. TCRdb mirrors the immuneACCESS table, restricted to in-frame sequences. Some clones are absent from its copies; in checked studies, under half trace to an unresolved V gene, and the reason for the others is unknown. The sample records roughly 120,000 clones, about 87% of which are singletons. The ten largest account for roughly 4.5% of the sample. What this sample's time point label stands for: about 28 days (+/-7) after the second vaccine dose. This material consisted of peripheral blood, taken 28 days after the second AZD1222 dose. The source of these receptors is an adult who received the AZD1222 COVID-19 vaccine.

The chain joins TRBV5-1 to TRBJ2-5; D possibly matches TRBD1 or TRBD2 (6 bases each). Trimming cost V 4 bases and J 12 bases, with 22 bases left between them. This CDR3 is 14 amino acids long. CDR1 is SGHRS and CDR2 is YFSETQ in the germline V gene. CDR3 DNA: TGCGCCAGCAGCCCGGGGGCCTGGGAGAGAAGGAAGTACTTC. It translates to CASSPGAWERRKYF.

This clone was counted between two and nine times. The J gene is TRBJ1-2, the V gene TRBV3-1 (or the pseudogene TRBV3-2); D is perhaps TRBD1 (5 bases). This CDR3 spans 14 amino acids. Germline lookup yields CDR1 LGHDT and CDR2 YNNKEL (reference sequence). Trimming shortened V by 4 bases and J by 3 bases, and 12 bases separated the two germline ends. The CDR3 DNA is TGTGCCAGCAGCCCGGGGCGGGGGGACTATGGCTACACCTTC. This sequence encodes CASSPGRGDYGYTF.

The V and J genes are TRBV6-5 and TRBJ1-1, with 7 bases matching TRBD1. The germline CDR1 and CDR2 sequences are MNHEY and SVGAGI. Losses at the gene ends were 2 bases for V and 13 bases for J; bases not matched to a gene: 13. The CDR3 contains 14 residues. The CDR3 loop is CASSYTGPQGTVFF. The CDR3 DNA sequence: TGTGCCAGCAGTTACACCGGGCCACAGGGGACGGTTTTCTTT.

This chain links TRBV20-1 with TRBJ2-7; D perhaps matches TRBD1 (6 bases). The germline V gene has CDR1 DFQATT and CDR2 SNEGSKA (reference sequence). The ends were cut back, 6 bases at V and 5 bases at J, with 11 bases in the middle. This CDR3 is 11 amino acids long. The CDR3 here is CSAKGVHEQYF. For the CDR3, the DNA is TGCAGTGCCAAGGGGGTGCACGAGCAGTACTTC.

J is TRBJ1-6 and V is TRBV5-5; D is ambiguous. Trimming pared 0 bases from V and 0 bases from J, leaving 10 bases between. The germline V gene encodes CDR1 SGHKS and CDR2 YYEKEE (reference sequence). This CDR3 spans 17 amino acids. The CDR3 region is CASSLAATSSYNSPLHF. CDR3 nucleotide sequence: TGTGCCAGCAGCTTGGCCGCGACGAGCTCCTATAATTCACCCCTCCACTTT. The variable domain in full, completed from reference TRBV5-5 and TRBJ1-6, reads DAGVTQSPTHLIKTRGQQVTLRCSPISGHKSVSWYQQVLGQGPQFIFQYYEKEERGRGNFPDRFSARQFPNYSSELNVNALLLGDSALYLCASSLAATSSYNSPLHFGNGTRLTVT.

This chain connects TRBV9 to TRBJ1-2, with D uncertain. V lost 0 bases and J 3 bases, leaving 12 bases between the germline ends. Looked up from germline, CDR1 is SGDLS and CDR2 is YYNGEE. The CDR3 totals 15 residues. The CDR3 sequence: CASSVGADPHYGYTF. CDR3 DNA sequence: TGTGCCAGCAGCGTAGGGGCAGACCCTCACTATGGCTACACCTTC. Full variable domain (remainder filled in from reference TRBV9 and TRBJ1-2): DSGVTQTPKHLITATGQRVTLRCSPRSGDLSVYWYQQSLDQGLQFLIQYYNGEERAKGNILERFSAQQFPDLHSELNLSSLELGDSALYFCASSVGADPHYGYTFGSGTRLTVV.

The chain combines TRBV6-2 or TRBV6-3 with TRBJ2-3; the D gene is possibly TRBD2 (7 bases). V was pared by 6 bases and J by 6 bases, with 19 bases between. Germline CDR1 and CDR2: MNHEY and SVGEGT. This CDR3 has 15 residues. CDR3 in amino acids: CASSKGRGGEDTQYF. The CDR3 DNA reads TGTGCCAGCAGCAAAGGGAGAGGGGGGGAGGATACGCAGTATTTT.

This CDR3 reads CATSNAGVGYTF. The CDR3 DNA is TGTGCCACCAGCAACGCAGGGGTTGGCTACACCTTC. The rearrangement joins TRBV15 to TRBJ1-2; TRBD1 is a possible D gene (6 bases). CDR1 and CDR2 from the germline V gene are LNHNV and YYDKDF (reference sequence). Trimming took 4 bases from V and 7 from J, leaving 10 bases between them. The CDR3 contains 12 residues.

The V and J genes are TRBV12-3 or TRBV12-4 and TRBJ1-5, with 7 bases lining up with TRBD1. J was trimmed by 4 bases and V by 5 bases; bases with no gene match: 2. The CDR3 covers 13 residues. The DNA of the CDR3 is TGTGCCAGCAGTCCACAGGGGAATCAGCCCCAGCATTTT. It specifies CASSPQGNQPQHF.

The gene calls are TRBV10-3 and TRBJ2-1; TRBD2 matches at 9 bases. CDR1 ENHRY and CDR2 SYGVKD come from the germline V gene. Trimming removed 0 bases from V and 4 bases from J; junction bases left unmatched: 13. This CDR3 has 19 amino acids. The CDR3 region has the DNA TGTGCCATCAGTGAGTCGTGGACTAGCGATCGCAATTTATACAATGAGCAGTTCTTC. This encodes CAISESWTSDRNLYNEQFF.

The chain joins TRBV18 to TRBJ2-7; 8 nucleotides line up with TRBD1. Trimming removed 3 bases from V and 9 bases from J; junction bases left unmatched: 7. The CDR3 is 13 amino acids. Germline lookup yields CDR1 KGHSH and CDR2 LQKENI. CDR3 in DNA: TGTGCCAGCTCACCTCACGACAGGGGAGGGCAGTACTTC. Encoded protein: CASSPHDRGGQYF. The complete variable domain, with remaining parts taken from reference TRBV18 and TRBJ2-7, reads NAGVMQNPRHLVRRRGQEARLRCSPMKGHSHVYWYRQLPEEGLKFMVYLQKENIIDESGMPKERFSAEFPKEGPSILRIQQVVRGDSAAYFCASSPHDRGGQYFGPGTRLTVT.

The chain is built from TRBV5-8 and TRBJ1-2, with D unresolved. V was pared by 4 bases and J by 11 bases, with 15 bases between. Germline-derived CDR1 and CDR2 are SGHTS and YDEGEE. This CDR3 spans 12 amino acids. The CDR3 here is CASSPRSERYTF. CDR3 sequence (DNA): TGTGCCAGCAGCCCCCGGTCCGAGCGTTACACCTTC.